The next 31 T cell receptor beta chains were all read from a single sample in a study of molecular identifiers for immune sequencing clone quantification. TCRdb reprocessed the PCR reads via MiXCR and lists one record per CDR3 protein. The sample lists about 510,000 distinct CDR3 sequences, around 23% occurring once. Material for sequencing was naive CD8+ T cells from blood, with Jurkat cell RNA spiked in. Subset: FACS-sorted CD8+CD4-CCR7+CD45RA+ naive T cells. These receptors came from a human donor in good health. Some libraries in this study had Jurkat cell RNA spiked in.

This clonotype was picked up a small number of times. The rearrangement uses TRBV19 and TRBJ2-1, with 10 bases aligning to TRBD2. Trimming removed 5 bases from V and 2 bases from J; junction bases left unmatched: 15. The CDR3 length is 19 residues. Germline V gives CDR1 LNHDA, CDR2 SQIVND (reference sequence). The CDR3 sequence: CASSLLAGGPSWTYNEQFF. The CDR3 region has the DNA TGTGCCAGTAGTCTCTTAGCGGGAGGCCCCTCATGGACCTACAATGAGCAGTTCTTC. Full variable domain (remainder filled in from reference TRBV19 and TRBJ2-1): DGGITQSPKYLFRKEGQNVTLSCEQNLNHDAMYWYRQDPGQGLRLIYYSQIVNDFQKGDIAEGYSVSREKKESFPLTVTSAQKNPTAFYLCASSLLAGGPSWTYNEQFFGPGTRLTVL.

Comments on this clonotype: A much larger clonotype is one base distant, so this may be a read error. This chain joins TRBV30 and TRBJ2-7; 10 nucleotides align to TRBD2. Trimming took 8 bases from V and 0 from J; bases not matched to a gene: 16. CDR3 length: 17 amino acids. Germline V CDR1 and CDR2: GTSNPN, SVGIG (reference sequence). The CDR3 DNA sequence: TGTGCCCGCTTAACCGGGACTAGCGCCATAACCTCCTACGAGCAGTACTTC. Its protein product is CARLTGTSAITSYEQYF.

This clonotype was found many times. This chain links TRBV7-9 with TRBJ1-1; TRBD1 aligns across 7 bases. The CDR3 totals 14 residues. Germline CDR1 is SEHNR and CDR2 is FQNEAQ (reference sequence). V dropped 4 bases and J dropped 9; count of bases not matched to a gene: 11. CDR3 loop: CASSYPAAGGKAFF. CDR3 bases: TGTGCCAGCAGCTACCCGGCGGCAGGGGGTAAAGCTTTCTTT.

This chain connects TRBV9 to TRBJ2-7, with D perhaps TRBD1 (5 bases). This CDR3 is 15 amino acids long. Trimming took off 1 base at V and 3 bases at J, with 14 bases between the two ends. Germline-derived CDR1 and CDR2 are SGDLS and YYNGEE. The CDR3 sequence: CASSVSYPTDYEQYF. The CDR3 bases are TGTGCCAGCAGCGTAAGCTATCCGACAGACTACGAGCAGTACTTC.

A single count supports this clonotype. This chain joins TRBV27 and TRBJ2-7; D remains ambiguous. Trimming left V 5 bases short and J 6 bases short, with 14 bases between. This CDR3 is built from 13 residues. CDR1 MNHEY and CDR2 SMNVEV come from the germline V gene (reference sequence). CDR3 amino acids: CASSPSGWVEQYF. The CDR3 coding sequence is TGTGCCAGCAGTCCTAGTGGTTGGGTCGAGCAGTACTTC.

The chain joins TRBV9 to TRBJ1-1; TRBD1 might be the D (5 bases). Trimming took 0 bases from V and 8 from J, leaving 11 bases between them. CDR3 length equals 13 residues. Germline V gene sequence: CDR1 SGDLS, CDR2 YYNGEE. The CDR3 sequence is CASSVEGVPEAFF. For the CDR3, the DNA is TGTGCCAGCAGCGTAGAAGGGGTCCCGGAAGCTTTCTTT.

This clonotype was seen a handful of times. The chain joins TRBV7-2 to TRBJ1-1, with D tentatively TRBD1 (6 bases). This CDR3 region has 16 residues. With 2 bases removed from V and 1 base from J, the gap between germline ends came to 14 bases. Germline assignment: CDR1 SGHTA and CDR2 FQGNSA. This chain's CDR3 is CASSLRQVGRNTEAFF. The CDR3 DNA follows: TGTGCCAGCAGCTTACGACAGGTGGGGCGGAACACTGAAGCTTTCTTT.

This clonotype was observed a handful of times. The chain uses TRBV12-5 and TRBJ2-1; the match to TRBD1 covers 9 bases. Trimming took 5 bases from V and 9 from J; bases not matched to a gene: 17. The CDR3 is 17 amino acids. Germline-derived CDR1 and CDR2 are LGHNT and FRNRAP. CDR3 loop: CASGSQTGGVRDGEQFF. In nucleotides, the CDR3 is TGTGCTAGTGGTAGCCAAACAGGGGGCGTTAGGGACGGTGAGCAGTTCTTC.

Only a few counts were recorded for this clonotype. The chain couples TRBV20-1 to TRBJ1-6; 7 bases match TRBD1. This CDR3 comprises 14 residues. V lost 5 bases and J lost 7; bases outside the gene matches: 8. The germline V gene encodes CDR1 DFQATT and CDR2 SNEGSKA (reference sequence). The CDR3 DNA is TGCAGTGCTTGGGTCACAGGGGAAAATTCACCCCTCCACTTT. This sequence encodes CSAWVTGENSPLHF.

The rearrangement uses TRBV4-3 and TRBJ2-3, with D possibly TRBD2 on 6 matching bases. CDR3 length: 16 amino acids. Germline V gene data show CDR1 as LGHNA and CDR2 as YSLEER. The V end lost 1 base, the J end lost 4 bases, and 15 bases lay between the germline ends. The CDR3 loop is CASSQVFRDSPDTQYF. In DNA, the CDR3 is TGCGCCAGCAGCCAAGTTTTCCGGGACTCGCCAGATACGCAGTATTTT.

This clonotype was observed at least ten times. The J gene is TRBJ1-5, the V gene TRBV19; unclear D gene. Germline assignment: CDR1 LNHDA and CDR2 SQIVND (reference sequence). The CDR3 sequence is 17 residues long. Trimming shortened V by 5 bases and J by 6 bases, and 23 bases separated the two germline ends. The CDR3 DNA is TGTGCCAGTAGTGTATATGCCTATGTGGGCGGCGGTCAGCCCCAGCATTTT. The encoded protein is CASSVYAYVGGGQPQHF. Combining the CDR3 with reference TRBV19 and TRBJ1-5 gives the whole variable domain DGGITQSPKYLFRKEGQNVTLSCEQNLNHDAMYWYRQDPGQGLRLIYYSQIVNDFQKGDIAEGYSVSREKKESFPLTVTSAQKNPTAFYLCASSVYAYVGGGQPQHFGDGTRLSIL.

The genes are TRBV9 and TRBJ1-1; D call uncertain. Trimming removed 0 bases at V and 5 bases at J, with 14 bases between. This CDR3 is built from 15 residues. Germline CDR1 is SGDLS and CDR2 is YYNGEE. CDR3 loop: CASSVVGSGTTEAFF. The CDR3 nucleotides read TGTGCCAGCAGCGTAGTAGGCAGCGGAACGACTGAAGCTTTCTTT. The entire variable domain, with the rest obtained from reference TRBV9 and TRBJ1-1, is as follows: DSGVTQTPKHLITATGQRVTLRCSPRSGDLSVYWYQQSLDQGLQFLIQYYNGEERAKGNILERFSAQQFPDLHSELNLSSLELGDSALYFCASSVVGSGTTEAFFGQGTRLTVV.

The V gene is TRBV4-3, the J gene TRBJ2-7, with D possibly matching TRBD2 (5 bases). The CDR3 totals 15 residues. In germline, CDR1 is LGHNA, CDR2 YSLEER. V was pared by 0 bases and J by 2 bases, with 11 bases between. CDR3 amino acids: CASSQDRRGAYEQYF. CDR3 coding DNA: TGCGCCAGCAGCCAAGACCGCCGGGGAGCCTACGAGCAGTACTTC.

As concerns this clonotype: A much bigger clone sits one base away, suggesting this may be a read error. The CDR3 here is CASSPDRAIAYERYF. DNA of the CDR3: TGCGCCAGCAGCCCGGACAGGGCCATTGCCTACGAGCGGTACTTC. The chain combines TRBV5-1 with TRBJ2-7, with 8 bases fitting TRBD1. Germline V gene sequence: CDR1 SGHRS, CDR2 YFSETQ. CDR3 length: 15 amino acids.

This rearrangement joins TRBV4-1 to TRBJ1-1; D call uncertain. Germline lookup yields CDR1 MGHRA and CDR2 YSYEKL. V was shortened by 0 bases and J by 0 bases, with 5 bases between the two germline ends. This CDR3 is 14 amino acids long. The CDR3 DNA reads TGCGCCAGCAGCCAAGAACGGATGAACACTGAAGCTTTCTTT. This translates into CASSQERMNTEAFF.

There are a few counts of this clonotype. This chain connects TRBV5-1 to TRBJ2-5, with D possibly being TRBD2 (6 bases). CDR3 size: 13 residues. Trimming pared 4 bases from V and 2 bases from J, leaving 9 bases between. Germline lookup yields CDR1 SGHRS and CDR2 YFSETQ. This CDR3 is CASSGEDQETQYF. CDR3 nucleotide sequence: TGCGCCAGCAGCGGGGAGGATCAAGAGACCCAGTACTTC.

V is TRBV12-3 or TRBV12-4 and J is TRBJ1-2; D gene unclear. The CDR3 consists of 12 residues. Trimming took off 5 bases at V and 6 bases at J, with 10 bases between the two ends. The CDR3 coding sequence is TGTGCCAGCAGTCTAAGTCCAAATGGCTACACCTTC. Its protein is CASSLSPNGYTF.

This clonotype was seen ten or more times. The chain combines TRBV5-4 with TRBJ2-3, with TRBD1 matching 10 bases. Trimming cost V 4 bases and J 4 bases; bases outside gene matches: 3. The CDR3 covers 14 residues. The V gene's germline CDR1 is SGHNT and CDR2 YYREEE (reference sequence). In DNA, the CDR3 is TGTGCCAGCAGCCGCGGACAGGGGGCAGATACGCAGTATTTT. It yields the protein CASSRGQGADTQYF. The entire variable domain, with the rest obtained from reference TRBV5-4 and TRBJ2-3, is as follows: ETGVTQSPTHLIKTRGQQVTLRCSSQSGHNTVSWYQQALGQGPQFIFQYYREEENGRGNFPPRFSGLQFPNYSSELNVNALELDDSALYLCASSRGQGADTQYFGPGTRLTVL.

The table lists this clonotype with a few counts. The chain has TRBV6-5 and TRBJ1-5; D gene ambiguous. CDR1 is MNHEY and CDR2 is SVGAGI in the germline V gene. The CDR3 totals 15 residues. V lost 0 bases to trimming and J lost 9 bases, with 15 bases between them. Here the CDR3 reads CASSYSGTEPWPQHF. The CDR3 nucleotides are TGTGCCAGCAGTTACTCGGGCACAGAGCCATGGCCCCAGCATTTT.

This chain connects TRBV4-1 to TRBJ2-5; D is ambiguous. Germline V gene sequence: CDR1 MGHRA, CDR2 YSYEKL. The CDR3 totals 13 residues. V was trimmed by 10 bases and J by 11 bases, leaving 23 bases between them. Here the CDR3 reads CAIMDPNYNEQYF. CDR3 bases: TGCGCCATCATGGACCCAAACTACAATGAGCAGTACTTC.

This clonotype has only a few counts. The chain employs TRBV21-1 and TRBJ1-4; the D call of TRBD1 is as the table states it, not checked on the DNA. TRBV21-1 is a documented pseudogene. The CDR3 has 17 residues. In nucleotides, the CDR3 is TGTGCCAGCAGCAAACCCATAACAGGGGGGATAAATGTCGAACTGTTTTTT. Its protein is CASSKPITGGINVELFF.

For this clonotype: The final CDR3 position lacks the conserved phenylalanine or tryptophan, pointing to a likely read error. This chain uses TRBV30 with TRBJ1-5, with 10 bases fitting TRBD1. This CDR3 contains 14 residues. CDR1 and CDR2 from the germline V gene are GTSNPN and SVGIG (reference sequence). Trimming at V came to 2 bases and at J to 5 bases, leaving 3 bases not matched to a gene. CDR3 in amino acids: CAWSFGQGDQPQHS. The CDR3 nucleotides read TGTGCCTGGAGTTTTGGACAGGGGGATCAGCCCCAGCATTCT.

Details on this clonotype: One junction end does not reproduce the germline sequence, and a read error may be involved. This chain links TRBV4-1 with TRBJ2-7, with D unclear. The CDR3 contains 15 residues. Germline CDR1 MGHRA, CDR2 YSYEKL. Here the CDR3 reads CTSSLTQALFYEQYF. The CDR3 DNA is TGCACCAGCAGTCTTACCCAGGCGCTATTCTACGAGCAGTACTTC.

V is TRBV13 and J is TRBJ1-1; possibly TRBD1 for D (6 bases). Between the trimmed V and J ends, which lost 7 bases and 1 base, there was a span of 10 bases. Germline CDR1 PRHDT, CDR2 FYEKMQ (reference sequence). The length of the CDR3 is 13 residues. As DNA, the CDR3 is TGTGCCAGCATCGGACAGCAGAACACTGAAGCTTTCTTT. Amino acids: CASIGQQNTEAFF.

The chain has TRBV6-6 and TRBJ1-4; no reliable D call. CDR1 is MNHNY, CDR2 SVGAGI, per germline (reference sequence). The CDR3 length is 16 residues. V was pared by 2 bases and J by 5 bases, with 15 bases between. This CDR3 reads CASSYLSGGGNEKLFF. CDR3 coding DNA: TGTGCCAGCAGTTACCTGTCCGGTGGCGGGAATGAAAAACTGTTTTTT.

This chain connects TRBV13 to TRBJ2-7; tentative D call: TRBD1 (7 bases). Trimming left V 3 bases short and J 7 bases short, with 13 bases between. CDR3 length: 13 residues. Germline V lookup: CDR1 PRHDT, CDR2 FYEKMQ (reference sequence). This CDR3 reads CASSFLQGREQYF. The CDR3 region has the DNA TGTGCCAGCAGCTTCCTACAGGGGAGGGAGCAGTACTTC.

This chain connects TRBV18 to TRBJ1-1; D gene uncertain. The CDR3 runs 16 residues. Germline CDR1 reads KGHSH; CDR2 reads LQKENI. The V gene lost 3 bases and the J gene lost 0 bases, with 14 bases spanning the gap. The CDR3 sequence is CASSPPGWQLNTEAFF. The CDR3, as DNA: TGTGCCAGCTCACCCCCCGGATGGCAGTTGAACACTGAAGCTTTCTTT.

The chain recombines TRBV20-1 with TRBJ2-2, with D possibly being TRBD1 or TRBD2 (5 bases each). V lost 6 bases to trimming and J lost 3 bases, with 14 bases between them. The CDR3 runs 14 residues. Germline CDR1 reads DFQATT; CDR2 reads SNEGSKA (reference sequence). CDR3 loop: CSAKRDPYTGELFF. The CDR3 region has the DNA TGCAGTGCAAAACGGGACCCGTACACCGGGGAGCTGTTTTTT.

The rearrangement uses TRBV28 and TRBJ2-5; D remains unclear. Per the germline V gene, CDR1 is MDHEN and CDR2 is SYDVKM. V lost 4 bases, J lost 1 base, and 7 bases lay in between. There are 13 residues in the CDR3. As DNA, the CDR3 is TGTGCCAGCAGTTCCACAATCCAAGAGACCCAGTACTTC. It encodes CASSSTIQETQYF.

J is TRBJ2-5 and V is TRBV28; D may be TRBD1 (5 bases). The V and J ends lost 3 bases and 3 bases respectively, with 23 bases between them. Germline V lookup: CDR1 MDHEN, CDR2 SYDVKM. The CDR3 sequence is 18 residues long. The CDR3 coding sequence is TGTGCCAGCAGTTTTTTTTATCAGGGTGATTGGAAAGAAGAGACCCAGTACTTC. This sequence encodes CASSFFYQGDWKEETQYF.

This clonotype showed up just a few times. The V gene is TRBV19, the J gene TRBJ1-1; unclear D gene. The CDR3 length is 14 residues. Trimming pared 1 base from V and 2 bases from J, leaving 8 bases between. Germline V gives CDR1 LNHDA, CDR2 SQIVND (reference sequence). The CDR3: CASSIVLANTEAFF. CDR3 nucleotides: TGTGCCAGTAGTATAGTCCTAGCCAACACTGAAGCTTTCTTT.